This TCR beta chain came from a study of T cell repertoires in cytomegalovirus infection. At the level of the study: Epitope selection comprised recently identified HLA-C-restricted CMV epitopes and well-studied HLA-B-restricted CMV epitopes. Public TCR beta signatures indicated both CMV infection and matching HLA type. Study results and limitations: Across the ex vivo response, the dominant clonotypes were HLA-C-restricted CMV-specific TCR beta clonotypes.

Notes on this clonotype: Its antigen is still unknown. Sequence at one end of the junction differs from germline and may be a read error.

TCRdb itself ran the reads through MiXCR, one entry per CDR3 protein. The table records 300,000 to 400,000 distinct CDR3 sequences, 25% to 30% of them present only once. The CDR3 contains 14 residues. Sequencing was performed on cultured PBMCs, taken from culture after CMV antigen stimulation. The source is a human donor in good health (CMV status not recorded). Some clones in this sample may be carry-over from other donors' samples. The V gene is TRBV12-3 or TRBV12-4, the J gene TRBJ2-7; unclear D gene. The CDR3 spells CASSLGNIAYEQYF. As DNA, the CDR3 is TGTGCCAGCAGCTTAGGGAATATCGCCTACGAGCAGTACTTC.